Below, 30 T cell receptor beta chains from the same sample are listed, as sequenced in a study of shared clonotypes between healthy human individuals. The assay was immunoSEQ multiplex PCR, and TCRdb's table has in-frame clones only and misses some. This sample has roughly 1,600,000 clones, with about 98.5% found just once. The sequencing sample was made of naive CD4+ T cells sorted from blood. Noted subset: CD45RA+ positively selected. These receptors all stem from a man aged 25-45 years in good health.

This clone has only one observation. The chain has TRBV7-9 and TRBJ2-7, with D perhaps assigned TRBD1 or TRBD2 (6 bases each). CDR1 SEHNR and CDR2 FQNEAQ come from the germline V gene (reference sequence). V gave up 2 bases and J gave up 3 bases, with 26 bases separating them. CDR3 length equals 19 residues. The CDR3 protein is CASSLRGGQTRPKFYEQYF. The CDR3 nucleotides read TGTGCCAGCAGCTTAAGAGGGGGGCAGACCAGACCTAAATTCTACGAGCAGTACTTC.

In the case of this clone: The same CDR3 can be traced to other DNA sequences in this sample. The chain is built from TRBV5-1 and TRBJ2-2; no definite D call. The CDR3 is 13 residues long. From germline, CDR1 is SGHRS and CDR2 YFSETQ. V lost 0 bases to trimming and J lost 5 bases, with 5 bases between them. The CDR3 loop is CASSLDGTGELFF. CDR3 nucleotides: TGCGCCAGCAGCTTGGATGGAACCGGGGAGCTGTTTTTT. Together with reference TRBV5-1 and TRBJ2-2, the CDR3 gives the full variable domain: KAGVTQTPRYLIKTRGQQVTLSCSPISGHRSVSWYQQTPGQGLQFLFEYFSETQRNKGNFPGRFSGRQFSNSRSEMNVSTLELGDSALYLCASSLDGTGELFFGEGSRLTVL.

The chain combines TRBV5-1 with TRBJ2-7; D is perhaps TRBD2 (5 bases). From germline, CDR1 is SGHRS and CDR2 YFSETQ. Trimming took 9 bases from V and 3 from J, leaving 10 bases between them. This CDR3 has 11 amino acids. The CDR3 spells CATRGIYEQYF. As DNA, the CDR3 is TGCGCCACCAGAGGGATCTACGAGCAGTACTTC. The full variable domain, with the rest looked up from reference TRBV5-1 and TRBJ2-7, is KAGVTQTPRYLIKTRGQQVTLSCSPISGHRSVSWYQQTPGQGLQFLFEYFSETQRNKGNFPGRFSGRQFSNSRSEMNVSTLELGDSALYLCATRGIYEQYFGPGTRLTVT.

The chain recombines TRBV14 with TRBJ2-5; D unresolved. Deletions cut 0 bases from V and 5 bases from J, with 7 bases between. The CDR3 covers 13 residues. Germline V gene sequence: CDR1 SGHDN, CDR2 FVKESK. CDR3 amino acids: CASSQDLRETQYF. Here the CDR3 DNA reads TGTGCCAGCAGCCAAGATCTTCGGGAGACCCAGTACTTC. Complete variable domain (other parts from reference TRBV14 and TRBJ2-5): EAGVTQFPSHSVIEKGQTVTLRCDPISGHDNLYWYRRVMGKEIKFLLHFVKESKQDESGMPNNRFLAERTGGTYSTLKVQPAELEDSGVYFCASSQDLRETQYFGPGTRLLVL.

V is TRBV7-9 and J is TRBJ2-4; perhaps TRBD1 as D (6 bases). Trimming removed 3 bases from V and 0 bases from J, with 12 bases in between. The CDR3 contains 16 residues. Per the germline V gene, CDR1 is SEHNR and CDR2 is FQNEAQ (reference sequence). CDR3 bases: TGTGCCAGCAGCTTCGAGGGGGTCGGAGCCAAAAACATTCAGTACTTC. Its translation is CASSFEGVGAKNIQYF.

The chain couples TRBV10-3 to TRBJ2-1; 7 bases are a match to TRBD1. V shed 3 bases and J 3 bases; nucleotides not matched to a gene: 8. CDR1 and CDR2 (germline): ENHRY, SYGVKD. CDR3 length equals 16 residues. The CDR3 spells CAISDTGAIHYNEQFF. The CDR3 DNA is TGTGCCATCAGTGATACAGGGGCGATTCACTACAATGAGCAGTTCTTC.

V and J are TRBV7-2 and TRBJ2-1, with 8 bases matching TRBD1. Germline assignment: CDR1 SGHTA and CDR2 FQGNSA. CDR3 length equals 14 residues. J gave up 7 bases and V 3 bases, and 5 bases lay outside the gene matches. The CDR3 reads CASSFTNRGNEQFF. CDR3 DNA sequence: TGTGCCAGCAGCTTTACCAACAGGGGGAATGAGCAGTTCTTC.

This sequence joins TRBV5-6 and TRBJ2-3, with a tentative D call TRBD1 (5 bases). The CDR3 length is 15 residues. Trimming took 0 bases from V and 2 from J, leaving 10 bases between them. Germline V gene sequence: CDR1 SGHDT, CDR2 YYEEEE. For the CDR3, the DNA is TGTGCCAGCAGCTTGGGACAGTCAAACACAGATACGCAGTATTTT. It specifies CASSLGQSNTDTQYF.

The chain carries TRBV4-1 and TRBJ2-7; D might be TRBD2 (6 bases). V was clipped by 0 bases and J by 2 bases, with 17 bases between them. The CDR3 is made up of 17 amino acids. The germline gives CDR1 MGHRA, CDR2 YSYEKL. In DNA form, the CDR3 reads TGCGCCAGCAGCCAAGAATCGCGGGGCAGGGCTGCCTACGAGCAGTACTTC. It specifies CASSQESRGRAAYEQYF.

The rearrangement uses TRBV5-1 and TRBJ2-1; 8 nucleotides agree with TRBD2. V gave up 1 base and J gave up 5 bases; unmatched junction bases: 5. Germline-derived CDR1 and CDR2 are SGHRS and YFSETQ. This CDR3 spans 15 amino acids. CDR3 in DNA: TGCGCCAGCAGCTTGTTTTTCGGGGGGGACAATGAGCAGTTCTTC. The encoded protein is CASSLFFGGDNEQFF. Filled out from reference TRBV5-1 and TRBJ2-1, the complete variable domain reads KAGVTQTPRYLIKTRGQQVTLSCSPISGHRSVSWYQQTPGQGLQFLFEYFSETQRNKGNFPGRFSGRQFSNSRSEMNVSTLELGDSALYLCASSLFFGGDNEQFFGPGTRLTVL.

The V gene is TRBV5-1, the J gene TRBJ2-1; D is perhaps TRBD2 (5 bases). CDR1 is SGHRS and CDR2 is YFSETQ in the germline V gene. This CDR3 contains 14 residues. The V end was cut by 0 bases, the J end by 8 bases, with 12 bases between. DNA for the CDR3: TGCGCCAGCAGCTTGGGACCAGAGAGGGATGAGCAGTTCTTC. Its translation is CASSLGPERDEQFF.

The genes are TRBV5-1 and TRBJ1-4; D is possibly TRBD1 (5 bases). Germline assignment: CDR1 SGHRS and CDR2 YFSETQ. V lost 3 bases and J lost 8, with 17 bases in between. The CDR3 sequence is 15 residues long. The CDR3 bases are TGCGCCAGCAGCTCAGCTTCGACAGCGGAAGAAAAACTGTTTTTT. It specifies CASSSASTAEEKLFF. Together with reference TRBV5-1 and TRBJ1-4, the CDR3 gives the full variable domain: KAGVTQTPRYLIKTRGQQVTLSCSPISGHRSVSWYQQTPGQGLQFLFEYFSETQRNKGNFPGRFSGRQFSNSRSEMNVSTLELGDSALYLCASSSASTAEEKLFFGSGTQLSVL.

This chain joins TRBV27 and TRBJ2-1; the match to TRBD2 covers 7 bases. Trimming at V came to 5 bases and at J to 5 bases, leaving 9 bases not matched to a gene. Germline V gives CDR1 MNHEY, CDR2 SMNVEV (reference sequence). The CDR3 is made up of 15 amino acids. The CDR3, as DNA: TGTGCCAGCAGTCTTCTCGGCGGGAGTGACAATGAGCAGTTCTTC. Amino acid sequence: CASSLLGGSDNEQFF.

This clone was detected once. One junction end does not reproduce the germline sequence, and a read error may be involved. The rearrangement links TRBV28 to TRBJ1-2; D is ambiguous. The CDR3 is 13 amino acids. Germline-derived CDR1 and CDR2 are MDHEN and SYDVKM. CDR3 nucleotides: TGTGCCAGCAGTTACAGAGCAACCGGGAAAACCCGTTTC. Translating gives CASSYRATGKTRF.

CDR3 sequence reads: CASSEARHYQPQHF. The CDR3 DNA follows: TGTGCCAGCAGTGAAGCCAGGCACTATCAGCCCCAGCATTTT. The rearrangement links TRBV6-1 to TRBJ1-5, with D uncertain. V was trimmed by 0 bases and J by 5 bases, leaving 8 bases between them. Germline V gene data show CDR1 as MNHNS and CDR2 as SASEGT. The CDR3 loop spans 14 amino acids.

J is TRBJ2-1 and V is TRBV27; perhaps TRBD2 as D (6 bases). The V gene lost 4 bases and the J gene lost 6 bases, with 13 bases spanning the gap. The CDR3 has 14 amino acids. The germline CDR1 and CDR2 sequences are MNHEY and SMNVEV (reference sequence). CDR3 coding DNA: TGTGCCAGCAGTTACCTTAGGAGGGTCAATGAGCAGTTCTTC. Translation gives CASSYLRRVNEQFF.

The rearrangement uses TRBV13 and TRBJ1-2; perhaps TRBD1 as D (6 bases). Between the trimmed V and J ends, which lost 0 bases and 3 bases, there was a span of 11 bases. The CDR3 extends over 15 amino acids. Per germline, CDR1 PRHDT and CDR2 FYEKMQ (reference sequence). The CDR3 sequence: CASSLGLGQYYGYTF. DNA of the CDR3: TGTGCCAGCAGCTTAGGACTCGGACAGTACTATGGCTACACCTTC.

The rearrangement links TRBV14 to TRBJ2-7; 8 nucleotides match TRBD2. The CDR3 is 17 residues long. The trim removed 1 base at V and 0 bases at J, leaving 8 bases unmatched. Germline lookup yields CDR1 SGHDN and CDR2 FVKESK. CDR3 sequence reads: CASSQGVRGTSSYEQYF. For the CDR3, the DNA is TGTGCCAGCAGCCAAGGAGTTAGAGGGACTAGCTCCTACGAGCAGTACTTC.

The genes are TRBV5-4 and TRBJ2-1; the D is unclear. Germline CDR1 reads SGHNT; CDR2 reads YYREEE (reference sequence). V was shortened by 4 bases and J by 2 bases, with 16 bases between the two germline ends. This CDR3 is 16 amino acids long. The CDR3 loop is CASSAESREAYNEQFF. In DNA form, the CDR3 reads TGTGCCAGCAGCGCAGAGTCTAGAGAGGCCTACAATGAGCAGTTCTTC.

This rearrangement joins TRBV4-3 to TRBJ2-1; D call uncertain. Germline CDR1 LGHNA, CDR2 YSLEER. The germline V and J ends were trimmed by 0 bases and 1 base, with 10 bases remaining between them. This CDR3 has 16 amino acids. The CDR3 sequence is CASSQDLPGSYNEQFF. The CDR3 region has the DNA TGCGCCAGCAGCCAAGATCTCCCGGGTTCCTACAATGAGCAGTTCTTC.

This clone was recorded only once. The gene calls are TRBV5-1 and TRBJ2-2, with TRBD2 matching over 9 bases. CDR3 size: 19 residues. Germline CDR1 SGHRS, CDR2 YFSETQ. The ends lost 7 bases at V and 3 bases at J; junction bases unmatched: 19. DNA for the CDR3: TGCGCCAGCCACTTGAGCGCGGGAGGGCCCTCTACCCACACCGGGGAGCTGTTTTTT. Translated, it gives CASHLSAGGPSTHTGELFF.

The rearrangement links TRBV14 to TRBJ2-1, with 10 bases identical to TRBD2. Trimming removed 3 bases from V and 5 bases from J; junction bases left unmatched: 1. Germline CDR1 reads SGHDN; CDR2 reads FVKESK. This CDR3 region has 14 residues. This CDR3 reads CASSQGLAHNEQFF. The CDR3 nucleotides are TGTGCCAGCAGCCAGGGACTAGCGCACAATGAGCAGTTCTTC.

V and J are TRBV28 and TRBJ2-3; the D gene is possibly TRBD2 (6 bases). Deletions cut 5 bases from V and 1 base from J, with 16 bases between. Germline assignment: CDR1 MDHEN and CDR2 SYDVKM. The CDR3 is 16 residues long. The CDR3 sequence: CASSASSRGGTDTQYF. The CDR3 DNA is TGTGCCAGCAGTGCCTCTAGTCGCGGGGGCACAGATACGCAGTATTTT. Full variable domain (remainder filled in from reference TRBV28 and TRBJ2-3): DVKVTQSSRYLVKRTGEKVFLECVQDMDHENMFWYRQDPGLGLRLIYFSYDVKMKEKGDIPEGYSVSREKKERFSLILESASTNQTSMYLCASSASSRGGTDTQYFGPGTRLTVL.

V and J are TRBV11-2 and TRBJ2-1; D is unresolved. The V and J ends lost 2 bases and 0 bases respectively, with 8 bases between them. The germline CDR1 and CDR2 sequences are SGHAT and FQNNGV. The CDR3 extends over 15 amino acids. Here the CDR3 reads CASSLKPSSYNEQFF. In DNA, the CDR3 is TGTGCCAGCAGCTTAAAACCGAGCTCCTACAATGAGCAGTTCTTC.

This sequence joins TRBV20-1 and TRBJ2-3; 7 bases line up with TRBD1. This CDR3 region has 11 residues. Germline loops: CDR1 DFQATT, CDR2 SNEGSKA (reference sequence). V was clipped by 5 bases and J by 7 bases; unmatched bases: 3. The CDR3 DNA reads as TGCAGTGCTCTGGACAGGAATACGCAGTATTTT. Encoded protein: CSALDRNTQYF.

V gene TRBV18 combines with J gene TRBJ2-7, with 9 bases lining up with TRBD2. The germline V gene has CDR1 KGHSH and CDR2 LQKENI. The trim removed 6 bases at V and 6 bases at J, leaving 6 bases unmatched. There are 13 residues in the CDR3. The CDR3 DNA follows: TGTGCCAGCTCGACGGGTAGCGGGAGCGAGCAGTACTTC. Amino acid sequence: CASSTGSGSEQYF.

The genes are TRBV28 and TRBJ2-7, with 11 nucleotides matching TRBD2. CDR1 MDHEN and CDR2 SYDVKM come from the germline V gene. The CDR3 is made up of 17 amino acids. V trimming: 5 bases; J trimming: 1 base; junction bases outside the gene matches: 10. CDR3 nucleotides: TGTGCCAGCAGTACCGGGACTAGCGGTTTTATATCCTACGAGCAGTACTTC. It encodes CASSTGTSGFISYEQYF.

The rearrangement uses TRBV7-9 and TRBJ1-4, with D possibly matching TRBD1 (5 bases). The germline V gene encodes CDR1 SEHNR and CDR2 FQNEAQ (reference sequence). The V end lost 4 bases, the J end lost 0 bases, and 12 bases lay between the germline ends. CDR3 length equals 16 residues. In DNA, the CDR3 is TGTGCCAGCAGCTCAGGACACCTCACAACTAATGAAAAACTGTTTTTT. Its translation: CASSSGHLTTNEKLFF.

The chain carries TRBV28 and TRBJ2-2, with D perhaps TRBD1 or TRBD2 (7 bases each). The CDR3 totals 16 residues. CDR1 and CDR2 (germline): MDHEN, SYDVKM. Trimming took 5 bases from V and 6 from J, leaving 19 bases between them. The CDR3 spells CASSPPPGGRAGELFF. For the CDR3, the DNA is TGTGCCAGCAGTCCTCCCCCAGGGGGGAGGGCCGGGGAGCTGTTTTTT.

The chain links TRBV18 to TRBJ1-4; no clear D. Germline CDR1 and CDR2: KGHSH and LQKENI. The length of the CDR3 is 13 residues. Trimming cost V 2 bases and J 5 bases, with 6 bases left between them. The CDR3 region is CASSPGWNEKLFF. The CDR3 DNA reads as TGTGCCAGCTCACCAGGGTGGAATGAAAAACTGTTTTTT.